The sequence of this TCR beta chain was determined in a study of cytomegalovirus exposure and HLA in healthy donors. Note on this clone: Its antigen is unidentified.

Study-wide findings and caveats: One later analysis reportedly identified an Asian-associated ancestry cluster that showed fewer N-insertions than the approximately 710-donor mean.

Vbeta (60) and Jbeta (13) primers were used in the PCR. Repertoires were generated with immunoSEQ multiplex PCR, while TCRdb's copy carries only in-frame clones and drops some. The sample consists of over 85,000 clones, roughly 80% of them appearing once. V lost 3 bases to trimming and J lost 10 bases, with 10 bases between them. CDR3 size: 12 residues. Germline values: CDR1 MGHRA, CDR2 YSYEKL. Sequences were obtained from PBMCs. The chain combines TRBV4-1 with TRBJ2-1; D remains unclear. This receptor was taken from a man aged 35 to 55 in good health and CMV-seronegative. This chain's CDR3 is CASSQAFGEQFF. The CDR3 DNA sequence: TGCGCCAGCAGCCAGGCCTTTGGCGAGCAGTTCTTC.